This T cell receptor beta chain originates from a study of blood T cell repertoires in COVID-19. Study-wide context: The study drew acute and convalescent COVID-19 samples from the United States, Italy and Spain. T cells, B-cell-depleted T cells, or PBMCs provided the cDNA or gDNA that served as material.

The CDR3 has 14 amino acids. Trimming shortened V by 4 bases and J by 4 bases, and 14 bases separated the two germline ends. Germline V lookup: CDR1 MDHEN, CDR2 SYDVKM. Original processing methods: Nucleated cell counts were estimated from reference gene primer amplification. Here immunoSEQ multiplex PCR was the method, and the copy in TCRdb shows in-frame clones only, minus some. D and trimming were read from the DNA, whereas the V and J calls and clone size are those reported in that table. The table has roughly 41,000 clones, 90% seen once. The rearrangement links TRBV28 to TRBJ2-7, with a weak D call TRBD1 (6 bases). The sequence was collected from a man in his sixties with active or convalescent COVID-19. Sequencing was done on a sample of peripheral blood. The CDR3 loop is CASSSTNQGYEQYF. CDR3 in DNA: TGTGCCAGCAGTTCAACTAACCAGGGGTACGAGCAGTACTTC.